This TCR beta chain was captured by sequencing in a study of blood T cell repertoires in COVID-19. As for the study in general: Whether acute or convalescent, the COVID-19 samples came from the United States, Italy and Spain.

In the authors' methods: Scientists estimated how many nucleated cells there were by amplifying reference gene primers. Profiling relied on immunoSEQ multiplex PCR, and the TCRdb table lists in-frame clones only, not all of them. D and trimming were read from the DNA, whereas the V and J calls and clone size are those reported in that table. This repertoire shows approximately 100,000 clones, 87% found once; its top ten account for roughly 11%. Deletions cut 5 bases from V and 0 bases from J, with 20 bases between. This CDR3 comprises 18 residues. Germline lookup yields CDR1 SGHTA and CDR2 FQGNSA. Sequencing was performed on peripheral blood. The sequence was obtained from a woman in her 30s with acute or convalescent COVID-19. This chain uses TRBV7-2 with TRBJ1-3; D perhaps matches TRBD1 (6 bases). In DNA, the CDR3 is TGTGCCAGCAGCGTGTTCCTTCCAGGGGAATCCTCTGGAAACACCATATATTTT. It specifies CASSVFLPGESSGNTIYF.